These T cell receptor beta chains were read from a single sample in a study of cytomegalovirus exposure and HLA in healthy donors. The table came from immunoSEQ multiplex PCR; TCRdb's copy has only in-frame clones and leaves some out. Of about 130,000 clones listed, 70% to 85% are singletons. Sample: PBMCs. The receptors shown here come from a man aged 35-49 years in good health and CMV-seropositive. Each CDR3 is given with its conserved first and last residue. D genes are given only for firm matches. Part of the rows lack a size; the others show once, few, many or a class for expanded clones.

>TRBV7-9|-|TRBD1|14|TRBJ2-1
TGTGCCAGCAGACGGACAGGGGAGGTCAATGAGCAGTTCTTC
CASRRTGEVNEQFF
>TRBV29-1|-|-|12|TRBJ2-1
TGCAGCGTTGAAGATCTGCCAGATGAGCAGTTCTTC
CSVEDLPDEQFF
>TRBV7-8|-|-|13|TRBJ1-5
TGTGCCAGCAGCCTGAGGACAGATCAGCCCCAGCATTTT
CASSLRTDQPQHF
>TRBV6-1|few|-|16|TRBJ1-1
TGTGCCAGCAGTGAAACCCCGGACCGAGGGGGCACTGAAGCTTTCTTT
CASSETPDRGGTEAFF
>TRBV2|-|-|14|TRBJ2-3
TGTGCCAGCAGTGCCAGACAGGGCACAGATACGCAGTATTTT
CASSARQGTDTQYF
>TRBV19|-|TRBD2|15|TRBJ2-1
TGTGCCAGTAGTGCACTAGCGGGAGCTAGGAATGAGCAGTTCTTC
CASSALAGARNEQFF
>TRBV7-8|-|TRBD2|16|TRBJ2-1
TGTGCCAGCAGCCCCACCACTAGCGGGAGGGCCCATGAGCAGTTCTTC
CASSPTTSGRAHEQFF
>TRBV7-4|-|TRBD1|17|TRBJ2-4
TGTGCCAGCAACCGGGACAGACGTTCCTTAGCCAAAAACATTCAGTACTTC
CASNRDRRSLAKNIQYF
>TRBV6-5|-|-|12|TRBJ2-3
TGTGCCAGCACCTCAGGGTCTGATACGCAGTATTTT
CASTSGSDTQYF
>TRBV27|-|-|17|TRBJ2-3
TGTGCCAGCAGTCCCAAGCCCTTCCTAGTCAGCACAGATACGCAGTATTTT
CASSPKPFLVSTDTQYF
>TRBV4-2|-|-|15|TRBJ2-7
TGTGCCAGCAGCCAAGGAGCAAGGAGGGACTACGAGCAGTACTTC
CASSQGARRDYEQYF
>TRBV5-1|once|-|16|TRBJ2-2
TGCGCCAGCAGCTTGGAGTCAGGGAGGATAACCGGGGAGCTGTTTTTT
CASSLESGRITGELFF
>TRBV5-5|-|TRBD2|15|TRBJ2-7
TGTGCCAGCAGCTTGGGACTAGCGGGGGCCTACGAGCAGTACTTC
CASSLGLAGAYEQYF
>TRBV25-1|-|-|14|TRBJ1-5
TGTGCCAGCAGTGAATTTGGGACATCACAGCCCCAGCATTTT
CASSEFGTSQPQHF
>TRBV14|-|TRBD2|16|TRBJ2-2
TGTGCCAGCAGCCAGCGACTAGCGGTTAACACCGGGGAGCTGTTTTTT
CASSQRLAVNTGELFF
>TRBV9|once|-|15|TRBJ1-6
TGTGCCAGCAGCTACTCGGACGGGGGTCTTTGGCCCCTCCACTTT
CASSYSDGGLWPLHF
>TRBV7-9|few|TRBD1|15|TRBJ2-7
TGTGCCAGCAGCTTAGGGGACAGGGGCCACTACGAGCAGTACTTC
CASSLGDRGHYEQYF
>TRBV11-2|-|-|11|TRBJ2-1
TGTGCCAGCAGCTTAGTGGCTGAGCAGTTCTTC
CASSLVAEQFF
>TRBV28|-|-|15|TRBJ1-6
TGTGCCAGCAGTTTACAGGGCCGATATAATTCACCCCTCCACTTT
CASSLQGRYNSPLHF
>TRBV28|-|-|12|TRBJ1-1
TGTGCCAGCATTCGGGGGGCGCGAGAAGCTTTCTTT
CASIRGAREAFF
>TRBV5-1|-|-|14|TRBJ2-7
TGCGCCAGCAGCTTGGAACGGAGCTCCTACGAGCAGTACTTC
CASSLERSSYEQYF
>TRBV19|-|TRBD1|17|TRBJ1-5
TGTGCCAGTAGGGAACAGGGGCGGGCTTATAGCAATCAGCCCCAGCATTTT
CASREQGRAYSNQPQHF
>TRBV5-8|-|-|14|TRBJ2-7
TGTGCCAGCAGCTTGGGGGGCTATTCCTACGAGCAGTACTTC
CASSLGGYSYEQYF
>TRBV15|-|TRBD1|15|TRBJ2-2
TGTGCCACCAGCCGAAGGACAGGGGGCGGCGGGGAGCTGTTTTTT
CATSRRTGGGGELFF
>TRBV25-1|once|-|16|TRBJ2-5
TGTGCCAGCAGTGAGGGGGGAATCGCTGGACAAGAGACCCAGTACTTC
CASSEGGIAGQETQYF
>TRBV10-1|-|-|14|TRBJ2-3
TGCGCCAGCAGTGAGTCGGGGACTTGGGATACGCAGTATTTT
CASSESGTWDTQYF
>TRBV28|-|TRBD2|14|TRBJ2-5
TGTGCCAGCAGTCGGGGGGGTAGGTTGGAGACCCAGTACTTC
CASSRGGRLETQYF
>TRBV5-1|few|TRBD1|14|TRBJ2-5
TGCGCCAGCAGCGGCTCCGGGACAGGAGAGACCCAGTACTTC
CASSGSGTGETQYF
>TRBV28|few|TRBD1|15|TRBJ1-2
TGTGCCAGCAATAGTCAGGGGGCCGACTCCTATGGCTACACCTTC
CASNSQGADSYGYTF
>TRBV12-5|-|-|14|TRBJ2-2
TGTGCTAGTGGGAGAAACGGACATACCGGGGAGCTGTTTTTT
CASGRNGHTGELFF
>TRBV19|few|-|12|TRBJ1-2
TGTGCCAGTTCGGACTCCAACTATGGCTACACCTTC
CASSDSNYGYTF
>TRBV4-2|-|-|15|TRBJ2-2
TGTGCCAGCAGCCAAGGATCAGGGGAGCCCGGGGAGCTGTTTTTT
CASSQGSGEPGELFF
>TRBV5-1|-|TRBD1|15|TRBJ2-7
TGCGCCAGCAGCATCTCCGGGACAGGGCTCGACGAGCAGTACTTC
CASSISGTGLDEQYF
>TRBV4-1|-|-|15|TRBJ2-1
TGCGCCAGCAGCCAAGAGTTGAGCGCATACAATGAGCAGTTCTTC
CASSQELSAYNEQFF
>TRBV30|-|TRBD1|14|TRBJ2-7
TGTGCCTGGAGTAAAGGACAGGGGCGCTACGAGCAGTACTTC
CAWSKGQGRYEQYF
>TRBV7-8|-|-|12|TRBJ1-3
TGTGCCGCGGGGTTCTCTGGAAACACCATATATTTT
CAAGFSGNTIYF
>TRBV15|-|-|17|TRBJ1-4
TGTGCCACCAGCAGAGGCAGGGACATTTTCCATAATGAAAAACTGTTTTTT
CATSRGRDIFHNEKLFF
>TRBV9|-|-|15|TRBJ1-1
TGTGCCAGCAGCGTGATAGCGGGACTGAACACTGAAGCTTTCTTT
CASSVIAGLNTEAFF
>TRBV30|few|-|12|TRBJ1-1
TGTGCCTGGACCCGAAGGGGTACTGAAGCTTTCTTT
CAWTRRGTEAFF
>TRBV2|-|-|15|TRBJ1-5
TGTGCCAGCAGTGTCGAGGGGAGGAGCAATCAGCCCCAGCATTTT
CASSVEGRSNQPQHF
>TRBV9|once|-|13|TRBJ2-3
TGTGCCAGCGCCTACGGAGTTCAAGATACGCAGTATTTT
CASAYGVQDTQYF
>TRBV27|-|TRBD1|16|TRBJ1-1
TGTGCCAGCAGTTTTTCGTGGACAGGGGGGAACACTGAAGCTTTCTTT
CASSFSWTGGNTEAFF
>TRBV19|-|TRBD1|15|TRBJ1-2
TGTGCCAGTAGTATAGTGTCGCAGGGGGCGAGCGGCTACACCTTC
CASSIVSQGASGYTF
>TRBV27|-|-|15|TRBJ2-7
TGTGCCAGCAGTTTTTCCGGGGGTAAAGGCTACGAGCAGTACTTC
CASSFSGGKGYEQYF
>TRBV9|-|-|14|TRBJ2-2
TGTGCCAGCAGCGTGGGGGGTTCGGTCGGGGAGCTGTTTTTT
CASSVGGSVGELFF
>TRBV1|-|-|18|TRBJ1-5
TGCACCAGCAGCCAACGGATGGGGCCGGGACTTAGCAATCAGCCCCAGCATTTT
CTSSQRMGPGLSNQPQHF
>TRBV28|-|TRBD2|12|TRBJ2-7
TGTGCCAGCGCTAGCGGGGGATACGAGCAGTACTTC
CASASGGYEQYF
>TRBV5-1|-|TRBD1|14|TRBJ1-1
TGCGCCAGCTATCCGACAGGGGGCCACACTGAAGCTTTCTTT
CASYPTGGHTEAFF
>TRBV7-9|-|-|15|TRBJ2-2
TGTGCCACGGGATTTGGATTTGTCGGCGGGAGGGAGCTGTTTTTT
CATGFGFVGGRELFF
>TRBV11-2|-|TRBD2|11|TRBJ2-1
TGTGCCAGCATCCAAGCGGGAGGGGTGTTCTTC
CASIQAGGVFF
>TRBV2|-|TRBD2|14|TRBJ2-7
TGTGCCAGCATGCGGGAGGGCCTCATGTACGAGCAGTACTTC
CASMREGLMYEQYF
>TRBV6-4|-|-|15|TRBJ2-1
TGTGCCAGCAGTGACTCGCCGGGTTTTTACAATGAGCAGTTCTTC
CASSDSPGFYNEQFF
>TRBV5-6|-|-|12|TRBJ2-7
TGTGCCAGCAGCCAGCCGGGGAACGAGCAGTACTTC
CASSQPGNEQYF
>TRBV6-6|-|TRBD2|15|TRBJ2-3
TGTGCCAGCGCTCCGCGGCGGGAGCGCACAGATACGCAGTATTTT
CASAPRRERTDTQYF